The 13 T cell receptor beta chains presented below share a single source sample, sequenced in a study of cytotoxic CD8 clonotypes in ibrutinib-treated CLL. Produced via immunoSEQ multiplex PCR; TCRdb's table is partial and in-frame only. The sample lists 150,000 to 200,000 clones, around 84% occurring once. Source: PBMCs, taken after 12 months of ibrutinib treatment. These receptors were taken from a human donor with chronic lymphocytic leukemia.

The rearrangement links TRBV9 to TRBJ2-1, with D possibly called TRBD1 or TRBD2 (5 bases each). Trimming cost V 0 bases and J 8 bases, with 15 bases left between them. CDR1 and CDR2 from the germline V gene are SGDLS and YYNGEE. This CDR3 has 15 amino acids. The CDR3 nucleotides read TGTGCCAGCAGCGTAGAGGCTAGCCGGGGCCATGAGCAGTTCTTC. Translated: CASSVEASRGHEQFF.

The CDR3 nucleotides are TGTGCCAGCAGCTCCACGCTGGGGGACGAGCAGTACTTC. This sequence encodes CASSSTLGDEQYF. J is TRBJ2-7 and V is TRBV7-3, with D perhaps being TRBD1 or TRBD2 (5 bases each). Trimming took off 4 bases at V and 5 bases at J, with 12 bases between the two ends. This CDR3 has 13 residues. Germline-derived CDR1 and CDR2 are SGHTA and FQGTGA.

This rearrangement joins TRBV7-9 to TRBJ1-1, with D unresolved. The CDR3 loop spans 11 amino acids. Germline assignment: CDR1 SEHNR and CDR2 FQNEAQ (reference sequence). V shed 6 bases and J shed 1 base, with 3 bases lying between them. The CDR3, as DNA: TGTGCCAGCAGGCGGAACACTGAAGCTTTCTTT. Translated, it gives CASRRNTEAFF.

The chain recombines TRBV14 with TRBJ2-7, with TRBD2 matching 8 bases. This CDR3 is 16 amino acids long. V shed 1 base and J 0 bases; nucleotides not matched to a gene: 5. Germline V gene sequence: CDR1 SGHDN, CDR2 FVKESK. The CDR3 coding sequence is TGTGCCAGCAGCCAAGGAGCGGGACTAGACTCCTACGAGCAGTACTTC. This codes for CASSQGAGLDSYEQYF.

This chain connects TRBV5-8 to TRBJ2-3, with D perhaps matching TRBD1 or TRBD2 (6 bases each). Per germline, CDR1 SGHTS and CDR2 YDEGEE. The CDR3 is made up of 15 amino acids. Deletions cut 3 bases from V and 1 base from J, with 12 bases between. The CDR3 protein is CASSSQGGRTDTQYF. CDR3 nucleotides: TGTGCCAGCAGCTCCCAAGGGGGGCGCACAGATACGCAGTATTTT.

This sequence joins TRBV10-3 and TRBJ2-1; D might be TRBD1 (7 bases). The CDR3 runs to 14 residues. Per germline, CDR1 ENHRY and CDR2 SYGVKD. V lost 7 bases to trimming and J lost 4 bases, with 14 bases between them. CDR3 nucleotides: TGTGCCATCATGGGAGGACAGGCATACAATGAGCAGTTCTTC. It specifies CAIMGGQAYNEQFF.

This sequence joins TRBV28 and TRBJ1-1; 8 nucleotides agree with TRBD1. Germline CDR1 and CDR2: MDHEN and SYDVKM. Trimming at V came to 4 bases and at J to 3 bases, leaving 13 bases not matched to a gene. CDR3 length: 17 amino acids. The CDR3 DNA sequence: TGTGCCAGCAGTTCCCCGGACAGGGCAATAAGAGACACTGAAGCTTTCTTT. It specifies CASSSPDRAIRDTEAFF. The entire variable domain, with the rest obtained from reference TRBV28 and TRBJ1-1, is as follows: DVKVTQSSRYLVKRTGEKVFLECVQDMDHENMFWYRQDPGLGLRLIYFSYDVKMKEKGDIPEGYSVSREKKERFSLILESASTNQTSMYLCASSSPDRAIRDTEAFFGQGTRLTVV.

V usage is TRBV7-3 and J usage is TRBJ2-2; D uncertain. This CDR3 contains 16 residues. The germline gives CDR1 SGHTA, CDR2 FQGTGA. Trimming pared 5 bases from V and 3 bases from J, leaving 16 bases between. CDR3 coding DNA: TGTGCCAGCAGCCCGCGTCCAGCGAGAGACACCGGGGAGCTGTTTTTT. This translates into CASSPRPARDTGELFF.

V usage is TRBV7-2 and J usage is TRBJ2-2, with 7 nucleotides matching TRBD1. V trimming: 2 bases; J trimming: 5 bases; junction bases outside the gene matches: 8. The CDR3 runs 16 residues. Germline assignment: CDR1 SGHTA and CDR2 FQGNSA. CDR3 sequence: CASSLPSGGGTGELFF. CDR3 in DNA: TGTGCCAGCAGCTTACCATCAGGGGGTGGGACCGGGGAGCTGTTTTTT.

This clone appeared a single time. This chain uses TRBV5-1 with TRBJ2-3; D not resolved. V lost 0 bases, J lost 2 bases, and 10 bases lay in between. The CDR3 covers 15 residues. Germline lookup yields CDR1 SGHRS and CDR2 YFSETQ. CDR3 bases: TGCGCCAGCAGCTTGGCGCCTTCACCCACAGATACGCAGTATTTT. Its translation: CASSLAPSPTDTQYF.

The J gene is TRBJ2-1, the V gene TRBV19; possibly TRBD2 for D (6 bases). CDR3 length equals 14 residues. In germline, CDR1 is LNHDA, CDR2 SQIVND (reference sequence). V lost 6 bases, J lost 3 bases, and 12 bases lay in between. CDR3 sequence (DNA): TGTGCCAGTAGGGAGCGGGCCCTCTACAATGAGCAGTTCTTC. Its translation is CASRERALYNEQFF.

The chain joins TRBV9 to TRBJ2-5, with 9 bases matching TRBD1. Germline V gene lookup returns CDR1 SGDLS and CDR2 YYNGEE. This CDR3 contains 14 residues. V lost 3 bases to trimming and J lost 4 bases; unmatched junction nucleotides: 4. The CDR3 DNA sequence: TGTGCCAGCAGCGCTCGGACAGGGGTAGAGACCCAGTACTTC. It codes for CASSARTGVETQYF.

The chain joins TRBV6-6 to TRBJ2-5; 10 bases line up with TRBD2. The CDR3 length is 15 residues. V was pared by 2 bases and J by 7 bases, with 7 bases of the junction left unmatched. Germline CDR1 reads MNHNY; CDR2 reads SVGAGI (reference sequence). This CDR3 reads CASSYPQRGGSTQYF. CDR3 nucleotide sequence: TGTGCCAGCAGTTACCCCCAGCGGGGGGGGTCGACCCAGTACTTC.